This T cell receptor (beta chain) was obtained from a study of blood T cells in healthy people across ages. This clonotype occurred a few times. Germline V gene lookup returns CDR1 SGHVS and CDR2 FNYEAQ. Trimming took 5 bases from V and 3 from J; bases not matched to a gene: 4. The CDR3 extends over 16 amino acids. For the second PCR, which ran for about 7 to 11 cycles, a sample-barcoded 5' primer and a J-beta primer mix were used. TCRdb itself ran the 5' RACE reads through MiXCR, one entry per CDR3 protein. Here the sample spans approximately 780,000 distinct CDR3 sequences, 25% to 30% being singletons. Every sample gave at least 5 micrograms of total RNA when it was extracted. In addition, the sample was reused for a study of T cells of mothers and their children. That work states: Barcodes for each sample and 2-4 random nucleotides were added by the M1S primer used in the second PCR.

This chain joins TRBV7-6 and TRBJ2-2; 12 bases agree with TRBD2. This receptor was taken from a boy between 5 and 17 years old in good health. Sequencing was done on a sample of blood. CDR3 residues: CASSVRLAGDTGELFF. CDR3 in DNA: TGTGCCAGCAGCGTGAGACTAGCGGGGGACACCGGGGAGCTGTTTTTT.